This T cell receptor beta chain was sequenced for a study of blood T cell repertoires in COVID-19 (dated by TCRdb to 2019 to 2021). With regard to the full study: The collaborator samples originated in the United States, Italy and Spain and spanned the acute and convalescent phases of COVID-19. Where available, HLA class I and class II types were obtained from metadata supplied by the sample provider rather than from assay-based typing. The sample metadata nearly always contained a de-identified subject ID, COVID-19 status, age in years and sex. Samples came from the ongoing ImmuneRACE study (first 160 participants) plus 1,254 subjects from 6 global collaborators. The material from the prospective study consisted of cDNA or gDNA derived from T cells, B-cell-depleted T cells, or PBMCs. The dataset comprised deeply sampled blood TCRbeta repertoires from subjects exposed to, actively infected with, or recovered from COVID-19. The repertoires were released in a freely available public database meant as a resource for research on the immune response to SARS-CoV-2. Study-level results and caveats: How much clinical and demographic metadata was included differed by source and by participant, and the metadata was provided uncurated.

The CDR3, from cysteine to phenylalanine, totals 14 residues. Only CDR3 DNA is held: 42 bases, read in frame from base 1. Ends trimmed: V by 0 bases, J by 7 bases; bases unmatched to a gene: 2. CDR1 and CDR2 were assigned from the germline V gene as SGDLS and YYNGEE. About this clone itself: Its target antigen remains unknown. No much larger clonotype is one base removed from it; base qualities were not supplied.

Enrolling through a virtual design, the prospective study's participants ranged in age from about 18 to 100 years and lived across 20 to 25 United States geographic areas. To assign participants to cohorts, the prospective study relied on clinical history that participants themselves reported in a screening survey and a study questionnaire. ImmuneRACE Cohort 3 recovered participants were defined by two consecutive negative NP/OP PCR tests, healthcare professional clearance, or symptom resolution. In the prospective study, whole blood, serum and a nasopharyngeal or oropharyngeal swab were collected from each participant by mobile phlebotomists. Participants in the prospective study had the option to provide additional blood draws and questionnaires over a roughly 2-month period. Before DNA extraction, prospective study blood samples were shipped either frozen or at room temperature. TCRbeta CDR3 regions were amplified from genomic DNA using the immunoSEQ Assay, a bias-controlled multiplex PCR. The paper's processing steps were these. The number of nucleated cells in each sample was estimated by amplification of reference gene primers within the assay. To quantify the absolute abundance of each unique TCRbeta CDR3 rearrangement, sequence reads were collapsed and filtered. For each sample, productive Simpson clonality was calculated by taking the square root of Simpson's diversity index across productive rearrangements. The clones in this table, taken by TCRdb from immuneACCESS, are in-frame only. Not every clone is retained; where verified, under half of the shortfall comes from an unresolved V gene, and the cause of the rest is unknown. D and trimming were read from the DNA, whereas the V and J calls and clone size are those reported in that table. This sample is represented by about 200,000 clones; about four fifths of them were singletons. 7.5% of the sample is in the top ten clones.

This receptor was obtained from a middle-aged man who had recovered from COVID-19. Sequenced sample: PBMCs or T cells enriched from blood (not recorded which). The sequence joins TRBV9 to TRBJ1-3, with 9 bases matching TRBD1. The DNA sequence is given as TGTGCCAGCAGCGTAGAGGACAGGGGTAACACCATATATTTT. It translates to CASSVEDRGNTIYF.